These 27 T cell receptor beta chains originate from one sample sequenced in a study of shared clonotypes between healthy human individuals. Measured with immunoSEQ multiplex PCR; TCRdb has only the in-frame clones, and not every one. The sample lists millions of clones, roughly 93% occurring once. Material: naive CD4+ T cells from PBMCs. Subset: CD45RA+ positively selected. The receptors stem from a man aged 18 to 30 in good health. Some clones in this sample may be carry-over from other donors' samples.

DNA for the CDR3: TGTGCCAGCAGTTACTCTTCGCCAGGGGGGAATCAGCCCCAGCATTTT. Residues: CASSYSSPGGNQPQHF. The chain employs TRBV6-5 and TRBJ1-5; the match to TRBD1 covers 7 bases. Losses at the gene ends were 0 bases for V and 4 bases for J; bases not matched to a gene: 6. CDR1 and CDR2 from the germline V gene are MNHEY and SVGAGI. The length of the CDR3 is 16 residues.

In the case of this clone: Different DNA sequences within this sample yield the same CDR3. The V call is TRBV5-1, the J call TRBJ1-2; 7 nucleotides match TRBD1. J lost 3 bases, V lost 3 bases, and 5 bases had no gene match. There are 14 residues in the CDR3. CDR1 is SGHRS and CDR2 is YFSETQ in the germline V gene. CDR3 protein: CASSSRQGDYGYTF. CDR3 bases: TGCGCCAGCAGCTCCCGACAGGGCGACTATGGCTACACCTTC.

As concerns this clone: Other nucleotide sequences from this sample produce the same CDR3. CDR3 bases: TGCGCCAGCAGCTTGGTTGGTGATTCCTACAATGAGCAGTTCTTC. It is translated as CASSLVGDSYNEQFF. This chain joins TRBV5-1 and TRBJ2-1; D gene uncertain. The CDR3 consists of 15 residues. V was pared by 0 bases and J by 1 base, with 8 bases between. Germline V gives CDR1 SGHRS, CDR2 YFSETQ.

The rearrangement links TRBV7-6 to TRBJ2-3; a possible D gene is TRBD1 (6 bases). CDR3 size: 17 residues. Germline-derived CDR1 and CDR2 are SGHVS and FNYEAQ. Trimming cost V 1 base and J 2 bases, with 16 bases left between them. CDR3: CASSLVLRGSLTDTQYF. The CDR3 nucleotides are TGTGCCAGCAGCTTAGTCCTAAGGGGGAGTCTCACAGATACGCAGTATTTT.

J is TRBJ1-2 and V is TRBV21-1; the DNA was not used to check the table's D call, TRBD1. TRBV21-1 is noted as a pseudogene. CDR3 size: 15 residues. CDR3 sequence reads: CASSSEGQGTYGYTF. CDR3 DNA: TGTGCCAGCAGCAGTGAGGGACAGGGGACCTATGGCTACACCTTC.

This sequence joins TRBV6-5 and TRBJ1-2; D not certain. Germline V gene sequence: CDR1 MNHEY, CDR2 SVGAGI. The CDR3 has 15 amino acids. Trimming took 0 bases from V and 9 from J, leaving 17 bases between them. The CDR3 reads CASSYSVQRGWSYTF. The CDR3 DNA sequence: TGTGCCAGCAGTTACTCGGTCCAACGGGGATGGAGCTACACCTTC.

Only one count was recorded for this clone. V is TRBV18 and J is TRBJ1-5; D is perhaps TRBD1 (6 bases). Germline values: CDR1 KGHSH, CDR2 LQKENI. The V end lost 2 bases, the J end lost 4 bases, and 12 bases lay between the germline ends. This CDR3 is 15 amino acids long. CDR3 loop: CASSPWSDRNQPQHF. DNA of the CDR3: TGTGCCAGCTCACCATGGTCGGACAGAAATCAGCCCCAGCATTTT.

The CDR3 coding sequence is TGTGCCAGCAGTTCAGGTAGCGGGAGGGAAAACAATGAGCAGTTCTTC. It is translated as CASSSGSGRENNEQFF. The chain couples TRBV2 to TRBJ2-1, with 11 bases identical to TRBD2. This CDR3 spans 16 amino acids. The germline gives CDR1 SNHLY, CDR2 FYNNEI. Trimming cost V 5 bases and J 5 bases; bases outside gene matches: 8.

The CDR3 is CASSPPAFLYEQYF. CDR3 nucleotide sequence: TGTGCCAGCAGCCCCCCAGCGTTCCTATACGAGCAGTACTTC. The chain links TRBV7-9 to TRBJ2-7, with no clear D. The CDR3 spans 14 residues. The ends were cut back, 5 bases at V and 4 bases at J, with 15 bases in the middle. The germline V gene encodes CDR1 SEHNR and CDR2 FQNEAQ (reference sequence). Full variable domain (remainder filled in from reference TRBV7-9 and TRBJ2-7): DTGVSQNPRHKITKRGQNVTFRCDPISEHNRLYWYRQTLGQGPEFLTYFQNEAQLEKSRLLSDRFSAERPKGSFSTLEIQRTEQGDSAMYLCASSPPAFLYEQYFGPGTRLTVT.

The rearrangement joins TRBV11-2 to TRBJ1-2, with a tentative D call TRBD1 (6 bases). In germline, CDR1 is SGHAT, CDR2 FQNNGV. This CDR3 comprises 14 residues. Trimming pared 5 bases from V and 6 bases from J, leaving 16 bases between. CDR3 loop: CASSTSVTGNGYTF. CDR3 sequence (DNA): TGTGCCAGCAGCACATCTGTCACAGGGAATGGCTACACCTTC.

The J gene is TRBJ1-2, the V gene TRBV2; D call uncertain. V lost 2 bases, J lost 3 bases, and 10 bases lay in between. Germline V gene sequence: CDR1 SNHLY, CDR2 FYNNEI. The CDR3 runs to 14 residues. The CDR3 is CASSESTMYYGYTF. As DNA, the CDR3 is TGTGCCAGCAGTGAATCCACAATGTACTATGGCTACACCTTC.

The chain carries TRBV30 and TRBJ1-4, with 8 bases lining up with TRBD1. Germline V gives CDR1 GTSNPN, CDR2 SVGIG (reference sequence). The CDR3 runs 14 residues. V lost 3 bases and J lost 7; bases outside the gene matches: 7. CDR3 residues: CAWRSSGGPEKLFF. In DNA, the CDR3 is TGTGCCTGGAGAAGCTCAGGGGGCCCTGAAAAACTGTTTTTT.

Turning to this clone: A read error may account for a junction end that differs from germline. This sequence joins TRBV6-1 and TRBJ2-1; D remains ambiguous. The length of the CDR3 is 13 residues. In germline, CDR1 is MNHNS, CDR2 SASEGT. CDR3 sequence reads: CASSEGSLNEQFF. The CDR3 DNA is TGTGCCAGCAGCGAAGGCAGTCTCAATGAGCAGTTCTTC.

The chain carries TRBV5-6 and TRBJ2-7, with 8 positions matching TRBD1. CDR1 is SGHDT, CDR2 YYEEEE, per germline. The CDR3 consists of 14 residues. Trimming at V came to 1 base and at J to 5 bases, leaving 5 bases not matched to a gene. Written as DNA, the CDR3 is TGTGCCAGCAGCTTGCGACAGGGGCGCGACGAGCAGTACTTC. Its translation is CASSLRQGRDEQYF.

The J gene is TRBJ2-1, the V gene TRBV5-1, with 7 bases aligning to TRBD1. The CDR3 runs to 15 residues. V gave up 1 base and J gave up 5 bases; unmatched junction bases: 6. CDR1 SGHRS and CDR2 YFSETQ come from the germline V gene. Here the CDR3 DNA reads TGCGCCAGCAGCTTGTTCAGGGGGATCAACAATGAGCAGTTCTTC. Its protein product is CASSLFRGINNEQFF.

The chain is built from TRBV18 and TRBJ2-1; 7 positions agree with TRBD1. The CDR3 contains 13 residues. Germline V gives CDR1 KGHSH, CDR2 LQKENI. The V and J ends lost 3 bases and 8 bases, in that order; junction bases with no gene match: 4. The CDR3 is CASSPGQSDEQFF. The CDR3 DNA is TGTGCCAGCTCACCGGGACAGAGCGATGAGCAGTTCTTC.

This sequence joins TRBV4-2 and TRBJ1-2; TRBD1 matches at 9 bases. In germline, CDR1 is LGHNA, CDR2 YNFKEQ. The V gene end was trimmed by 5 bases and the J gene end by 4 bases; junction bases not matched to a gene: 8. This CDR3 spans 15 amino acids. The CDR3 bases are TGTGCCAGCAGCGCACGACAGGGGGTAGGCTATGGCTACACCTTC. Translated, it gives CASSARQGVGYGYTF.

The CDR3 spells CASSQEPPPYQETQYF. CDR3 DNA sequence: TGCGCCAGCAGCCAAGAGCCCCCCCCGTACCAAGAGACCCAGTACTTC. V gene TRBV4-1 combines with J gene TRBJ2-5; D ambiguous. The germline V gene has CDR1 MGHRA and CDR2 YSYEKL. The length of the CDR3 is 16 residues. Between the trimmed V and J ends, which lost 0 bases and 0 bases, there was a span of 11 bases.

As for this clone: The same CDR3 arises from other DNA sequences in this sample as well. The genes are TRBV25-1 and TRBJ1-4; D is uncertain. Germline V gene lookup returns CDR1 MGHDK and CDR2 SYGVNS. The CDR3 has 14 amino acids. Trimming removed 3 bases from V and 2 bases from J, with 7 bases in between. The CDR3 coding sequence is TGTGCCAGCAGTGAGAGGGCCACTAATGAAAAACTGTTTTTT. It codes for CASSERATNEKLFF.

This chain joins TRBV6-4 and TRBJ2-1, with D perhaps assigned TRBD1 or TRBD2 (5 bases each). The germline V gene has CDR1 MRHNA and CDR2 SNTAGT. With 3 bases removed from V and 9 bases from J, the gap between germline ends came to 15 bases. CDR3 length: 14 amino acids. The DNA of the CDR3 is TGTGCCAGCAGTGAAGGGACGGCGGTGGGTGAGCAGTTCTTC. This gives the protein CASSEGTAVGEQFF.

The chain links TRBV18 to TRBJ2-7, with TRBD1 matching 7 bases. The V and J ends lost 3 bases and 2 bases, in that order; junction bases with no gene match: 10. This CDR3 contains 16 residues. The V gene's germline CDR1 is KGHSH and CDR2 LQKENI. This CDR3 is CASSPRQGVRTYEQYF. The DNA for the CDR3 is TGTGCCAGCTCACCCAGACAGGGAGTAAGGACCTACGAGCAGTACTTC.

V gene TRBV5-6 combines with J gene TRBJ1-1; D may be TRBD1 (5 bases). V lost 4 bases and J lost 4, with 20 bases in between. CDR3 size: 16 residues. CDR1 and CDR2 (germline): SGHDT, YYEEEE. The DNA for the CDR3 is TGTGCCAGCAGCCCGAGGGCAGGGCCATCCGGCACTGAAGCTTTCTTT. Translation gives CASSPRAGPSGTEAFF.

This clone was counted once. The rearrangement joins TRBV5-1 to TRBJ2-3; a possible D gene is TRBD2 (5 bases). With 2 bases removed from V and 3 bases from J, the gap between germline ends came to 16 bases. Germline CDR1 and CDR2: SGHRS and YFSETQ. This CDR3 spans 16 amino acids. The CDR3 sequence: CASSLPLNGVTDTQYF. The CDR3, as DNA: TGCGCCAGCAGCTTACCATTAAACGGGGTTACAGATACGCAGTATTTT.

This chain links TRBV6-1 with TRBJ2-6; 8 bases line up with TRBD1. After removal of 7 bases from V and 2 bases from J, the junction contained 4 bases not matched to a gene. From germline, CDR1 is MNHNS and CDR2 SASEGT. The CDR3 loop spans 15 amino acids. Here the CDR3 reads CASNDRGPGANVLTF. The CDR3 DNA is TGTGCCAGCAACGACAGGGGCCCTGGGGCCAACGTCCTGACTTTC.

This chain links TRBV7-2 with TRBJ1-2; D is unclear. CDR1 SGHTA and CDR2 FQGNSA come from the germline V gene. The CDR3 consists of 14 residues. V was pared by 0 bases and J by 7 bases, with 12 bases between. CDR3 DNA sequence: TGTGCCAGCAGCTTAGCCACCTCGTTAGTTGGCTACACCTTC. This sequence encodes CASSLATSLVGYTF.

This chain connects TRBV5-4 to TRBJ1-1; D is uncertain. CDR1 and CDR2 from the germline V gene are SGHNT and YYREEE (reference sequence). Trimming left V 3 bases short and J 0 bases short, with 9 bases between. This CDR3 comprises 14 residues. CDR3 sequence (DNA): TGTGCCAGCAGCTCTCCCGTCTTGAACACTGAAGCTTTCTTT. Its protein is CASSSPVLNTEAFF.

The chain employs TRBV29-1 and TRBJ2-5; D is uncertain. Per germline, CDR1 SQVTM and CDR2 ANQGSEA. The CDR3 length is 15 residues. V was trimmed by 0 bases and J by 5 bases, leaving 16 bases between them. The CDR3, as DNA: TGCAGCGTTGAAGATTGGCGAATTGGTACGGAGACCCAGTACTTC. Amino acid sequence: CSVEDWRIGTETQYF.